There are many counts of the clone carrying this T cell receptor (beta chain). Antigen: not known. This sample is drawn from a study of early T cells in non-severe SARS-CoV-2 infection. Turning to the study itself: With bulk RNA from unsorted whole blood as input, sequencing yielded unpaired chains.

Using its own MiXCR run on the 5' RACE reads, TCRdb lists one record per CDR3 protein. Altogether 100,000 or so distinct CDR3 sequences are present, 10% to 15% being singletons, with the ten largest covering approximately 6%. V lost 1 base and J 0 bases, leaving 7 bases between the germline ends. The CDR3 is 15 residues long. Germline values: CDR1 MDHEN, CDR2 SYDVKM. Broader study findings: CD4 and private specificities were missed by VDJdb matching, which favored anti-spike CD8 responses.

The TCR comes from an adult who was a healthcare worker with PCR-confirmed SARS-CoV-2 infection or an uninfected control (not recorded which). The chain joins TRBV28 to TRBJ1-3, with D hard to call. The sample taken for sequencing was whole blood. CDR3: CASSLLGSSGNTIYF. In DNA, the CDR3 is TGTGCCAGCAGTTTATTGGGAAGCTCTGGAAACACCATATATTTT. The full variable domain, its missing parts supplied by reference TRBV28 and TRBJ1-3, is DVKVTQSSRYLVKRTGEKVFLECVQDMDHENMFWYRQDPGLGLRLIYFSYDVKMKEKGDIPEGYSVSREKKERFSLILESASTNQTSMYLCASSLLGSSGNTIYFGEGSWLTVV.